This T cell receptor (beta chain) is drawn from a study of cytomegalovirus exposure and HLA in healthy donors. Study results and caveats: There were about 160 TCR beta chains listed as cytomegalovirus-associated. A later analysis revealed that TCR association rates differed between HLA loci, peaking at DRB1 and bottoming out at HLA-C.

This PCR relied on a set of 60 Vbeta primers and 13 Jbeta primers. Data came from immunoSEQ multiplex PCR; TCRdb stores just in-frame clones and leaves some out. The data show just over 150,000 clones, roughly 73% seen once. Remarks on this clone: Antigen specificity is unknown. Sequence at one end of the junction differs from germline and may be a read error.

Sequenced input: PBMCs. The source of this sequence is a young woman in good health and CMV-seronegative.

The CDR3 DNA follows: TGTTCCAGCAGCTCTTCGTCTTCCGGGACAGGAGGGAACTATGGCTACACCTTC. The encoded protein is CSSSSSSSGTGGNYGYTF. The J gene is TRBJ1-2, the V gene TRBV7-9, with 8 bases identical to TRBD1. Germline values: CDR1 SEHNR, CDR2 FQNEAQ (reference sequence). This CDR3 has 18 amino acids.